This TCR beta chain was sequenced for a study of blood T cell repertoires in COVID-19. CDR3 length: 13 amino acids. Germline lookup yields CDR1 LGHDT and CDR2 YNNKEL (reference sequence). V was clipped by 8 bases and J by 0 bases, with 8 bases between them. Data came from immunoSEQ multiplex PCR; TCRdb stores just in-frame clones and leaves some out. The table records 250,000 to 350,000 clones, approximately 85% of them present only once. The rearrangement joins TRBV3-1 (or the pseudogene TRBV3-2) to TRBJ2-1, with a possible D match to TRBD2 (6 bases). Sequenced material: peripheral blood. The origin of this receptor is a human donor with COVID-19, enrolled during active disease. The donor label of this sample is uncertain. The CDR3 here is CASGRGSYNEQFF. The CDR3 region has the DNA TGTGCCAGCGGGCGGGGCTCCTACAATGAGCAGTTCTTC.